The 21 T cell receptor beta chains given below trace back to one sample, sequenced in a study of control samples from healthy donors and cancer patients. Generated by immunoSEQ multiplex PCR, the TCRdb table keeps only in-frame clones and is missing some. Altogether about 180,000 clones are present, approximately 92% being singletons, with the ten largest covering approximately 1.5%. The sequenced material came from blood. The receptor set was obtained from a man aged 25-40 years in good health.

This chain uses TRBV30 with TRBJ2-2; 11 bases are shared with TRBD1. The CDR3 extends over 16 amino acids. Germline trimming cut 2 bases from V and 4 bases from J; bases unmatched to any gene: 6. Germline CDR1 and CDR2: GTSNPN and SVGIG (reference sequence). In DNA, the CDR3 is TGTGCCTGGAGTCATCCGGGACAGGGGGTCACCGGGGAGCTGTTTTTT. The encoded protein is CAWSHPGQGVTGELFF.

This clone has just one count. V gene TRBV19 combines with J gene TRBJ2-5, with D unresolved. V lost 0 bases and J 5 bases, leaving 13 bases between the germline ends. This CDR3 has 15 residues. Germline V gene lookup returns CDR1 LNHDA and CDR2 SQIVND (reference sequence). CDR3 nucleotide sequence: TGTGCCAGTAGTATAGATCTGGCCCTTGGGGAGACCCAGTACTTC. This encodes CASSIDLALGETQYF.

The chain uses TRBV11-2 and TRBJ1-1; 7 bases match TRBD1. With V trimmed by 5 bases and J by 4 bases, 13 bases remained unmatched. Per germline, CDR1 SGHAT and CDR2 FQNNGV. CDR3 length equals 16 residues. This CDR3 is CASSPSPTGPPTEAFF. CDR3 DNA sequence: TGTGCCAGCAGCCCCAGTCCGACAGGGCCACCCACTGAAGCTTTCTTT. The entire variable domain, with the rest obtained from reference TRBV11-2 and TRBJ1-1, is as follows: EAGVAQSPRYKIIEKRQSVAFWCNPISGHATLYWYQQILGQGPKLLIQFQNNGVVDDSQLPKDRFSAERLKGVDSTLKIQPAKLEDSAVYLCASSPSPTGPPTEAFFGQGTRLTVV.

The CDR3 DNA reads TGTGCCTGTATGAAGCGGGAGGGCCGGGATGAGCAGTTCTTC. Amino acid sequence: CACMKREGRDEQFF. The rearrangement uses TRBV30 and TRBJ2-1; TRBD2 agrees at 10 bases. The CDR3 runs 14 residues. Germline V gene lookup returns CDR1 GTSNPN and CDR2 SVGIG (reference sequence). The V gene end was trimmed by 6 bases and the J gene end by 8 bases; junction bases not matched to a gene: 10.

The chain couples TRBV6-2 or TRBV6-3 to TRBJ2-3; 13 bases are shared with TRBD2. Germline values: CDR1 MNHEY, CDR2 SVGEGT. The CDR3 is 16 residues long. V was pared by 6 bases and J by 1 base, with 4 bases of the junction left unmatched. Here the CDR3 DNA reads TGTGCCAGCAGCCGGACTAGCGGGGGTCGCACAGATACGCAGTATTTT. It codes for CASSRTSGGRTDTQYF.

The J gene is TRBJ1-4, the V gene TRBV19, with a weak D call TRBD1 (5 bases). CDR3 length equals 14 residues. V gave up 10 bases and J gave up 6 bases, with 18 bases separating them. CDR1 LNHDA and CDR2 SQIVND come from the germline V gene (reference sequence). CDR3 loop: CATFNSGGDEKLFF. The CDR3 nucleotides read TGTGCCACCTTTAATTCGGGAGGGGATGAAAAACTGTTTTTT.

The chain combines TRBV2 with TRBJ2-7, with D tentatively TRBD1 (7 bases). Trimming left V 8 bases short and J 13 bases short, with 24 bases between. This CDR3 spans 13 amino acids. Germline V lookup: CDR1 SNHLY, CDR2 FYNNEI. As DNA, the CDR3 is TGTGCCAGCCACGGGACAGCAGCGGGTCTAATCTACTTC. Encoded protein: CASHGTAAGLIYF.

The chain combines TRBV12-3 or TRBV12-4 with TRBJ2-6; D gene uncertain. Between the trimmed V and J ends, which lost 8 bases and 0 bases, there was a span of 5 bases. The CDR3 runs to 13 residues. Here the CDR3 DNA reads TGTGCCAGCGGCCACTCTGGGGCCAACGTCCTGACTTTC. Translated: CASGHSGANVLTF.

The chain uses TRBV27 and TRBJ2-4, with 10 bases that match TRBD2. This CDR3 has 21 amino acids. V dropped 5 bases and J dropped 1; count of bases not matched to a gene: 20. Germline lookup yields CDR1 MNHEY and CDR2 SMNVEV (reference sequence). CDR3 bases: TGTGCCAGCAGTACCCTGGAACTCGGGACTAGCGCCTTAGGGGCCAAAAACATTCAGTACTTC. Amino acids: CASSTLELGTSALGAKNIQYF.

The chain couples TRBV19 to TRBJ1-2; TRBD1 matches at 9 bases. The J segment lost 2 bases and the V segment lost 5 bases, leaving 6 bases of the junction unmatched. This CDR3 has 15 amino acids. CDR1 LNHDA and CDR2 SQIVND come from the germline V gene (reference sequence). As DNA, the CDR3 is TGTGCCAGTAGTGGATGGACAGGGGACAACTATGGCTACACCTTC. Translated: CASSGWTGDNYGYTF.

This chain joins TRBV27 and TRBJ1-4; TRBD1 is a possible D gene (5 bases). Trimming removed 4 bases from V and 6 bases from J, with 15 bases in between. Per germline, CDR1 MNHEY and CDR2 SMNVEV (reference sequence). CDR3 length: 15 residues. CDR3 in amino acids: CASSSRAVVHEKLFF. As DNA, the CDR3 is TGTGCCAGCAGTTCCAGGGCAGTCGTACATGAAAAACTGTTTTTT.

The CDR3 region is CASSMMGQATNRGGYTF. In DNA form, the CDR3 reads TGTGCCAGTAGTATGATGGGACAGGCAACAAACCGGGGTGGCTACACCTTC. V usage is TRBV19 and J usage is TRBJ1-2, with 8 bases fitting TRBD1. The V segment lost 3 bases and the J segment 7 bases; nucleotides outside the gene matches: 16. Germline V lookup: CDR1 LNHDA, CDR2 SQIVND (reference sequence). The CDR3 runs 17 residues.

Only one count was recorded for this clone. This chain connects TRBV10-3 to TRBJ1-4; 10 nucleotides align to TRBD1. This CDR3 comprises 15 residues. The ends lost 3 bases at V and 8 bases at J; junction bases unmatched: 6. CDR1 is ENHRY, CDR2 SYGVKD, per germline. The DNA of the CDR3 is TGTGCCATCAGTGACCCCGGGACAGGGGTAGAAAAACTGTTTTTT. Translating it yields CAISDPGTGVEKLFF.

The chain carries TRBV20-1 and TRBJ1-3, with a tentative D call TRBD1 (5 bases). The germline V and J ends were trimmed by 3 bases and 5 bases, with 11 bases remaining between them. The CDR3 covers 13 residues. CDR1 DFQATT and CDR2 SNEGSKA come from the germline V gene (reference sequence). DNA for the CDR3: TGCAGTGCTAGTGTGGGGCGCCGAAACACCATATATTTT. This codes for CSASVGRRNTIYF.

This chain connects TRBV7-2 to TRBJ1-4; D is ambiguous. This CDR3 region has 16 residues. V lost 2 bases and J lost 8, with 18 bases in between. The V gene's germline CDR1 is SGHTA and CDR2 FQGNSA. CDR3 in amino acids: CASSLNPGRIREKLFF. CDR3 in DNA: TGTGCCAGCAGCTTAAACCCCGGACGAATCAGGGAAAAACTGTTTTTT.

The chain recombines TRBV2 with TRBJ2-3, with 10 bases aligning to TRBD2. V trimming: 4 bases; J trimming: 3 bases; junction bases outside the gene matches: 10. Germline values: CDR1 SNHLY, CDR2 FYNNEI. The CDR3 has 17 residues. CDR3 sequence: CASSVDSSGSATDTQYF. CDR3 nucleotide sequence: TGTGCCAGCAGTGTTGATTCTAGCGGGAGTGCAACAGATACGCAGTATTTT.

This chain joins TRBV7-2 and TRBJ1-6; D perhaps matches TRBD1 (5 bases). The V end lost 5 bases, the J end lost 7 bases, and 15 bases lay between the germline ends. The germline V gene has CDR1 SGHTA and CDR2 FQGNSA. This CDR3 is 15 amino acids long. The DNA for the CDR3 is TGTGCCAGCAGCACCCGTCCAGGGTACAATTCACCCCTCCACTTT. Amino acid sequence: CASSTRPGYNSPLHF.

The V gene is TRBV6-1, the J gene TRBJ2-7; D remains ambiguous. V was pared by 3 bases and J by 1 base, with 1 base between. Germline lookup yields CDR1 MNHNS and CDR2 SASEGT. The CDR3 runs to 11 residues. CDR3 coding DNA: TGTGCCAGCAGTGAGTCCTACGAGCAGTACTTC. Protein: CASSESYEQYF.

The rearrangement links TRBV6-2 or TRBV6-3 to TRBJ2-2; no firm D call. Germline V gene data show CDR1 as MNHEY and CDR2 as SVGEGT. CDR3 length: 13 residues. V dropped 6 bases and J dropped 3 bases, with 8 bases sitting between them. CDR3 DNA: TGTGCCAGCAGCTCCTCCCACACCGGGGAGCTGTTTTTT. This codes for CASSSSHTGELFF.

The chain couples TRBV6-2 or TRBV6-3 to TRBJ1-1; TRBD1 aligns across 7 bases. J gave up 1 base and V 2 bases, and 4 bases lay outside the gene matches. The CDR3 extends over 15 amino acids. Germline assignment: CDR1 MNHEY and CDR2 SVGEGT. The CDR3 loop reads CASSYEWTGNTEAFF. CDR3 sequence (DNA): TGTGCCAGCAGTTACGAGTGGACAGGGAACACTGAAGCTTTCTTT.

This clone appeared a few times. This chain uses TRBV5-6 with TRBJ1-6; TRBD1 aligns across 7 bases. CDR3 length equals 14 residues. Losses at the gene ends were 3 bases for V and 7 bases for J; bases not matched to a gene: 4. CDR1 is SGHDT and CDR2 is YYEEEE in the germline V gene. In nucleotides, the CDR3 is TGTGCCAGCAGCTCGACAGGGCTAAATTCACCCCTCCACTTT. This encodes CASSSTGLNSPLHF. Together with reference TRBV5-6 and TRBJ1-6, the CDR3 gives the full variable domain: DAGVTQSPTHLIKTRGQQVTLRCSPKSGHDTVSWYQQALGQGPQFIFQYYEEEERQRGNFPDRFSGHQFPNYSSELNVNALLLGDSALYLCASSSTGLNSPLHFGNGTRLTVT.